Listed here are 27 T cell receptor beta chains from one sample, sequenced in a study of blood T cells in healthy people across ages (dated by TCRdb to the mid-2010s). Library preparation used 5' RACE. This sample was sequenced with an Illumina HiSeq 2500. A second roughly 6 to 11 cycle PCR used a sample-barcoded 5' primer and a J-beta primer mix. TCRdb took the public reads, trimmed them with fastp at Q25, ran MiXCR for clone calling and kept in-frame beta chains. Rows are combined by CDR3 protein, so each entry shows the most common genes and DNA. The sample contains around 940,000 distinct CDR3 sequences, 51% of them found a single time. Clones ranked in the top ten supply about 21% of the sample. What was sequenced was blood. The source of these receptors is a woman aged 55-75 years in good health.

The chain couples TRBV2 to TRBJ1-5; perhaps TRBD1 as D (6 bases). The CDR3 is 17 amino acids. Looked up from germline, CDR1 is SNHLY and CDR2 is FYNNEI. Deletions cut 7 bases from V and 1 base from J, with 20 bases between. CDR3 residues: CASTEDGGRRSNQPQHF. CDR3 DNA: TGTGCCAGCACCGAGGACGGGGGGCGACGGAGCAATCAGCCCCAGCATTTT.

CDR3 bases: TGCGCCAGCAGCCTTTCGCCGGGAGCGGGGCGAGAGACCCAGTACTTC. Translating gives CASSLSPGAGRETQYF. The gene calls are TRBV5-1 and TRBJ2-5, with TRBD2 identical over 7 bases. The junction had 13 bases not matched to a gene; V was cut back by 4 bases and J by 4 bases. CDR1 and CDR2 (germline): SGHRS, YFSETQ. The CDR3 is 16 residues long.

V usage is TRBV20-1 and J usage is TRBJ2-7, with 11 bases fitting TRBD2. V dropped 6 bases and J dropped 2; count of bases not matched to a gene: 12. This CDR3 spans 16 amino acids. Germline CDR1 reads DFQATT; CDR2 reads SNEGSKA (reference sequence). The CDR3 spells CSASGTSGLAAYEQYF. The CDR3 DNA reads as TGCAGTGCCTCCGGGACTAGCGGACTAGCGGCCTACGAGCAGTACTTC.

The chain's CDR3 is CASSPNLQPRGETQYF. In nucleotides, the CDR3 is TGCGCCAGCAGCCCGAACCTACAGCCACGGGGGGAGACCCAGTACTTC. This chain links TRBV4-3 with TRBJ2-5, with D possibly TRBD2 on 6 matching bases. Germline lookup yields CDR1 LGHNA and CDR2 YSLEER. Trimming shortened V by 4 bases and J by 5 bases, and 20 bases separated the two germline ends. CDR3 length equals 16 residues.

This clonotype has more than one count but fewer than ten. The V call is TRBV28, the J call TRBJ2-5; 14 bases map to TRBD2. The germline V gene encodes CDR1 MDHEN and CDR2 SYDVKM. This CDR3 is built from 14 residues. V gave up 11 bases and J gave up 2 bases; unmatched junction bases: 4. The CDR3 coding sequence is TGTGCCGGGGGGACTAGCGGGAGTCAAGAGACCCAGTACTTC. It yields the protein CAGGTSGSQETQYF.

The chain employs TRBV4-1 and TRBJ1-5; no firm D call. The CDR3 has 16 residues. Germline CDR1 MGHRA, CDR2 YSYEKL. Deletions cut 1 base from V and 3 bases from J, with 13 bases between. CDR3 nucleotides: TGCGCCAGCAGCCAAGGCGCGCAAAGGGACAATCAGCCCCAGCATTTT. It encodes CASSQGAQRDNQPQHF.

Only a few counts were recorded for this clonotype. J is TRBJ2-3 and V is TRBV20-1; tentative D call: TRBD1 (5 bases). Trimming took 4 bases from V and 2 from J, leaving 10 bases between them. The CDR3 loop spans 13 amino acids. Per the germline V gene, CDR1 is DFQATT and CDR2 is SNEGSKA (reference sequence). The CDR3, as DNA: TGCAGTGCTAAAGGGGTCTTCACAGATACGCAGTATTTT. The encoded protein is CSAKGVFTDTQYF.

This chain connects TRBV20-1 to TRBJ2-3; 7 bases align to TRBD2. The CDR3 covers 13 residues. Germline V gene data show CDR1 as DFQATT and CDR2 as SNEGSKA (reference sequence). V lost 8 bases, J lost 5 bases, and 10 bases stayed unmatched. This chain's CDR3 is CSPRDAGVDTQYF. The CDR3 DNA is TGCAGTCCCCGAGACGCGGGAGTAGATACGCAGTATTTT.

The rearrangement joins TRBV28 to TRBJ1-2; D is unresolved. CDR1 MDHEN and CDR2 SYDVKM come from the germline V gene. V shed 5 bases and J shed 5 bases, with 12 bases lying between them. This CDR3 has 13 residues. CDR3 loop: CASSPNPRYGYTF. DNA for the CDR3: TGTGCCAGCAGTCCCAACCCTAGGTATGGCTACACCTTC.

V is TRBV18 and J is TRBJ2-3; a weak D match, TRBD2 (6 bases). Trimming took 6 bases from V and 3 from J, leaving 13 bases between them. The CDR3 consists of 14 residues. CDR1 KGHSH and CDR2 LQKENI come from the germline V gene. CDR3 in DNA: TGTGCCAGCTCGATTCTGGGGGGAACAGATACGCAGTATTTT. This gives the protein CASSILGGTDTQYF.

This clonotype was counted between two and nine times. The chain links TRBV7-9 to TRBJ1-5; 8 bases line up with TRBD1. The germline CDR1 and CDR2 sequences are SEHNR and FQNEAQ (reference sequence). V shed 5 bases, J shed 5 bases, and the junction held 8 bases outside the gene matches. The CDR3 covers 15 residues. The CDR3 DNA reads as TGTGCCAGCAGCAAGGGACAGGCGATGGATCAGCCCCAGCATTTT. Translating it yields CASSKGQAMDQPQHF.

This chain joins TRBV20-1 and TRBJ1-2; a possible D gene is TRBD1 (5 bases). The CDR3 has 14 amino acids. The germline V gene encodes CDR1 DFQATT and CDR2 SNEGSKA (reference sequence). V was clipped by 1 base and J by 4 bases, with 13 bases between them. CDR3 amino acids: CSARAGRGVYGYTF. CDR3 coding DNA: TGCAGTGCTAGAGCAGGGAGGGGTGTCTATGGCTACACCTTC.

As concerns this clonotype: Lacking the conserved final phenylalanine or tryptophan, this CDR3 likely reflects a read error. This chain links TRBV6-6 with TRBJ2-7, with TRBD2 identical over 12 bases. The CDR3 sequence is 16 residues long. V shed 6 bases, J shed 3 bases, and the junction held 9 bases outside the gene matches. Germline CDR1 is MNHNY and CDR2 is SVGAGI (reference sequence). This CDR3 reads CASSSLGLAGFYEQYL. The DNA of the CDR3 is TGTGCCAGCAGCTCCCTCGGACTAGCGGGATTCTACGAGCAGTACCTC.

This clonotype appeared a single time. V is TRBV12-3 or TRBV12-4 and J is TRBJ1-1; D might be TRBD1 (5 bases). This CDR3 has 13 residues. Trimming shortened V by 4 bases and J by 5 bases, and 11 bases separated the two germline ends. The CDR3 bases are TGTGCCAGCAGTTCAGGGTCGTGGACTGAAGCTTTCTTT. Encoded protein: CASSSGSWTEAFF.

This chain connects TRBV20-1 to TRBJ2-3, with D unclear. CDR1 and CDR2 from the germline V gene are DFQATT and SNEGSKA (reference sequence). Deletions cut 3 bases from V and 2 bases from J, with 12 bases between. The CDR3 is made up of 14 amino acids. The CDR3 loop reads CSASNLMNTDTQYF. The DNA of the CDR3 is TGCAGTGCTAGTAACCTAATGAACACAGATACGCAGTATTTT.

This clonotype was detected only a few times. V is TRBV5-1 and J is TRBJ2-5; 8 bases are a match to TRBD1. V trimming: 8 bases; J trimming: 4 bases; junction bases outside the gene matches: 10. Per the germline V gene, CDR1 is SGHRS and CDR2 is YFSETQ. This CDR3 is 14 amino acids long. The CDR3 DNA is TGCGCCAGTTCCTTAGGTGACAGGGGAGAGACCCAGTACTTC. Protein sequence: CASSLGDRGETQYF.

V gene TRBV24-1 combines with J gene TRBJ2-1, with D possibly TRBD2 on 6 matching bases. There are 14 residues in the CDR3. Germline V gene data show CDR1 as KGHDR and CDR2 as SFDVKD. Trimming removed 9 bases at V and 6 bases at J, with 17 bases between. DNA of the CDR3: TGTGCCACCCCTCTGAAGCGGGTCTCCAATGAGCAGTTCTTC. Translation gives CATPLKRVSNEQFF.

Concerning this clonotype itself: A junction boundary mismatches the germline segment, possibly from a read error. CDR3 loop: CSARDMNTDTQYF. The CDR3 DNA is TGCAGTGCGAGAGACATGAACACAGATACGCAGTATTTT. The genes are TRBV20-1 and TRBJ2-3; D remains ambiguous. Germline V CDR1 and CDR2: DFQATT, SNEGSKA (reference sequence). The CDR3 has 13 residues.

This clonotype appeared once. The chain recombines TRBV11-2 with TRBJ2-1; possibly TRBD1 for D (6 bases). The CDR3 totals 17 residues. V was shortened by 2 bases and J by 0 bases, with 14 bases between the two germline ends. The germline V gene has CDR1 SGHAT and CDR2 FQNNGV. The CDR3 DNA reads TGTGCCAGCAGCTTAAACTACAGGGCGCCCTCCTACAATGAGCAGTTCTTC. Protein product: CASSLNYRAPSYNEQFF.

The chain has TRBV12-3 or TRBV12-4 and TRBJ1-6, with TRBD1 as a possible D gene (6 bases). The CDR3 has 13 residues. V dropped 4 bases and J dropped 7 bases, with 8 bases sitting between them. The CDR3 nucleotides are TGTGCCAGCAGTTGGACAGTCAATTCACCCCTCCACTTT. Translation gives CASSWTVNSPLHF.

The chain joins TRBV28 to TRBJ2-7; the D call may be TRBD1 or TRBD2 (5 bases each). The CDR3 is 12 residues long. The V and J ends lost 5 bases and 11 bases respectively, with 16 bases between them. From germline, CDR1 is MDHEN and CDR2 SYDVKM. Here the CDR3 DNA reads TGTGCCAGCAGTCCCGATAATGTGGGGGAGTACTTC. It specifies CASSPDNVGEYF.

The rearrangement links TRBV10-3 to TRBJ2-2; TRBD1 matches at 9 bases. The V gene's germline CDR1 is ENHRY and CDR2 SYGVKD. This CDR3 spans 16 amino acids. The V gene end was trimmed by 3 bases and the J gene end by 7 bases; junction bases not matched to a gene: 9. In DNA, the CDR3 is TGTGCCATCAGTGATCCGGGACAGGGATATAACGGGGAGCTGTTTTTT. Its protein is CAISDPGQGYNGELFF.

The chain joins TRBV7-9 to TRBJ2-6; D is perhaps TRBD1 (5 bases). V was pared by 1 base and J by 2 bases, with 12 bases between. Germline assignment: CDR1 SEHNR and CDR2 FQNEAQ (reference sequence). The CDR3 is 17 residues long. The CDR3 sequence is CASSLGQGFPGANVLTF. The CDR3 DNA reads TGTGCCAGCAGCTTAGGCCAGGGTTTCCCTGGGGCCAACGTCCTGACTTTC.

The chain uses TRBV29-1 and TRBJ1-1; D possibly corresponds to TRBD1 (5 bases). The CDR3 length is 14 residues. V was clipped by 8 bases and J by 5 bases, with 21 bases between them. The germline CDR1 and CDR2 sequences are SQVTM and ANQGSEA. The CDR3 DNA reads TGCAGCCCCCTCCGAAGGGGCTGTTTAACTGAAGCTTTCTTT. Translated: CSPLRRGCLTEAFF.

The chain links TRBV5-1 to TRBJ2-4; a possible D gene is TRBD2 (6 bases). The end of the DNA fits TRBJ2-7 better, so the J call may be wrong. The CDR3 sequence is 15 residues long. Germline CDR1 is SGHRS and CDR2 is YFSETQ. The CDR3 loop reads CASSPGGDGGYEQYF. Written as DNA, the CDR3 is TGCGCCAGCAGCCCCGGGGGTGATGGGGGCTACGAGCAGTACTTC.

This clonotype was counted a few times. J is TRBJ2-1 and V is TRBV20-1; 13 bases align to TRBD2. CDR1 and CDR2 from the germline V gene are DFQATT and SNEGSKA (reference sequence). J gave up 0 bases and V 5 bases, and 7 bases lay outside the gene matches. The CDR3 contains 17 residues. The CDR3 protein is CSAPGTSGMSSYNEQFF. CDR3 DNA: TGCAGTGCTCCGGGGACTAGCGGGATGAGCTCCTACAATGAGCAGTTCTTC.

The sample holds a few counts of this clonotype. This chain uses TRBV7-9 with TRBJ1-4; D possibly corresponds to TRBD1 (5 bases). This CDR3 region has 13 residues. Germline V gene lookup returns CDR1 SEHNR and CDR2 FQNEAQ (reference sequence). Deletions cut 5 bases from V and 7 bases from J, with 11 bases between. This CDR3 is CASSPAGGEKLFF. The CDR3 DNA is TGTGCCAGCAGCCCCGCCGGGGGTGAAAAACTGTTTTTT.